A selection of T cell receptor beta chains follows, all from one sample in a study of patients and donors after allogeneic stem cell transplantation. TCRdb called the RT-PCR reads again in MiXCR, with one record for every CDR3 protein. The table shows hundreds of thousands of distinct CDR3 sequences, with roughly an eighth occurring only once. The sequenced sample was blood, either unsorted or a sorted T cell fraction (not recorded which). The receptors were sampled from a human donor who was either an allogeneic HSCT recipient or a stem cell or donor lymphocyte infusion donor (not recorded which). It is not recorded whose cells these are; they may come from a transplant donor. CDR3s include the opening cysteine and the closing phenylalanine or tryptophan. Each record gives: V gene, clone size, D gene, J gene, CDR3 DNA, CDR3 protein. D genes are given only for firm matches. Rows may omit the clone size; those that give it use once, few, many or a size class.

V: TRBV6-5; size: few; D: TRBD1; J: TRBJ1-3; DNA: TGTGCCAGCAGTTACTCTACAGGGGTTGGAAACACCATATATTTT; CDR3: CASSYSTGVGNTIYF
V: TRBV2; size: many; D: -; J: TRBJ2-7; DNA: TGTGCCACCGCCCCCCAAGCGAGAATACCCTACGAGCAGTACTTC; CDR3: CATAPQARIPYEQYF
V: TRBV20-1; size: few; D: -; J: TRBJ1-1; DNA: TGCAGTGCTAGATATGGGAACACTGAAGCTTTCTTT; CDR3: CSARYGNTEAFF
V: TRBV6-5; size: many; D: -; J: TRBJ2-5; DNA: TGTGCCAGCAGTTACCGGTACATACCAGAGACCCAGTACTTC; CDR3: CASSYRYIPETQYF
V: TRBV7-2; size: many; D: TRBD1; J: TRBJ1-5; DNA: TGTGCCAGCACCGGGACAGGGGGCGGTCAGCCCCAGCATTTT; CDR3: CASTGTGGGQPQHF
V: TRBV5-5; size: many; D: -; J: TRBJ1-2; DNA: TGTGCCAGCAGCTTGGGGGGGACAACGTTTGATGGCTACACCTTC; CDR3: CASSLGGTTFDGYTF
V: TRBV14; size: -; D: -; J: TRBJ1-2; DNA: TGTGCCAGCAGCCAGACTCTCTATGGCTACACCTTC; CDR3: CASSQTLYGYTF
V: TRBV2; size: many; D: -; J: TRBJ1-1; DNA: TGTGCCAGCAGTGAAGCGCCGGGGGGGCGAGCTTTCTTT; CDR3: CASSEAPGGRAFF
V: TRBV9; size: many; D: -; J: TRBJ2-3; DNA: TGTGCCAGCAGCGTACCGGGGGCAGATACGCAGTATTTT; CDR3: CASSVPGADTQYF
V: TRBV4-2; size: -; D: -; J: TRBJ1-6; DNA: TGTGCCAGCAGCCAGGGGTTCCAAAGCTATAATTCACCCCTCCACTTT; CDR3: CASSQGFQSYNSPLHF